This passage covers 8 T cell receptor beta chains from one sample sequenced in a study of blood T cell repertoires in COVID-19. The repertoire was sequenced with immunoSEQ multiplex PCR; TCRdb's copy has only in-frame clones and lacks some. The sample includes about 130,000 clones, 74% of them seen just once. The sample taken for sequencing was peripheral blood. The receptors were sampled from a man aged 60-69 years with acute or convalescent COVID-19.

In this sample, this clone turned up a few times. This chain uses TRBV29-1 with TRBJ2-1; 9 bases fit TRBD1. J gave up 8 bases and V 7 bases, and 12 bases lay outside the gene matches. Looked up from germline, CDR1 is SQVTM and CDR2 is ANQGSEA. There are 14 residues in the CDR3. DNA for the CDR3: TGCAGCGCTAGGACCGGGACAGGGTTGTATGAGCAGTTCTTC. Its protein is CSARTGTGLYEQFF.

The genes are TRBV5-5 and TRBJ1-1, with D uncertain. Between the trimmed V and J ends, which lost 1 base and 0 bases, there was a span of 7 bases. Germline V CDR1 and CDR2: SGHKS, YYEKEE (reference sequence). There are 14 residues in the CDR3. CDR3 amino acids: CASSLLVMNTEAFF. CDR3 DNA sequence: TGTGCCAGCAGCTTGTTAGTAATGAACACTGAAGCTTTCTTT.

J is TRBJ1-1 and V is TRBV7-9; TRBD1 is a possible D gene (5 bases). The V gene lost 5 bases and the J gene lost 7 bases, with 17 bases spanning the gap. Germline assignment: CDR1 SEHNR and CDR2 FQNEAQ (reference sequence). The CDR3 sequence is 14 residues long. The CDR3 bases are TGTGCCAGCAGCCCACAGGTAGGGTCGGGTGAAGCTTTCTTT. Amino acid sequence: CASSPQVGSGEAFF.

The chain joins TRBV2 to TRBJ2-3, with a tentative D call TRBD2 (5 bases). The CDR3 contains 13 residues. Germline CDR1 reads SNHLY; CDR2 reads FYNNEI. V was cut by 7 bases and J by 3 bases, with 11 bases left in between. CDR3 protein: CASNSGFTDTQYF. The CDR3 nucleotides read TGTGCCAGCAACTCGGGGTTTACAGATACGCAGTATTTT.

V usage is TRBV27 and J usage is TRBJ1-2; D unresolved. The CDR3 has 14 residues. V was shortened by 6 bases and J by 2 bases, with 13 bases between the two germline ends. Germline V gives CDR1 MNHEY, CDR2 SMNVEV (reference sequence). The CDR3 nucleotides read TGTGCCAGCAGGGCGGGCCAACCCAACTATGGCTACACCTTC. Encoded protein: CASRAGQPNYGYTF.

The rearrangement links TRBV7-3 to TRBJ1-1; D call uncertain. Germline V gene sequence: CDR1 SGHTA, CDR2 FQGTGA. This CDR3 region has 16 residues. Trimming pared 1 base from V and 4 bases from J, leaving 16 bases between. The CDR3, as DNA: TGTGCCAGCAGCTTAAGTACCCCATTGGTAGCCACTGAAGCTTTCTTT. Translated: CASSLSTPLVATEAFF.

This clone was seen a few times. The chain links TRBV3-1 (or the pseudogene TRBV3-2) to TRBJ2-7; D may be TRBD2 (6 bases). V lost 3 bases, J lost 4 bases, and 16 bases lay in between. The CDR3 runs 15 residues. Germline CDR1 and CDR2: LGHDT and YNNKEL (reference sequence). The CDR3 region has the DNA TGTGCCAGCAGCCATCAGGCGGGGAGAAGGTACGAGCAGTACTTC. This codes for CASSHQAGRRYEQYF.

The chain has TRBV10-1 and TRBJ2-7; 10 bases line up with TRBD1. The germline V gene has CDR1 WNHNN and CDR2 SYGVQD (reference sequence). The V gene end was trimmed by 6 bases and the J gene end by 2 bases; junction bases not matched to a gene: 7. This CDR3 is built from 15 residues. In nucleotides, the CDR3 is TGCGCCAGCAGCGCAGACAGGGGGCCTCCCTACGAGCAGTACTTC. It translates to CASSADRGPPYEQYF.